A selection of T cell receptor beta chains follows, all from one sample in a study of human T cells and chemical hapten exposure. TCRdb processed the reads anew with MiXCR; each CDR3 protein has one entry. The sample includes 95,000 to 150,000 distinct CDR3 sequences, about 7.7% of them seen just once. The specimen sequenced was whole blood. The receptors shown here come from a human donor in good health. Some clones in this sample may be carry-over from other donors' samples. Each CDR3 is given with its conserved first and last residue. The D gene is left open where the match is weak. Some rows have no size entry. The others give once, few or many, or a class for an expanded clone.

d_call j_call v_call clone_size cdr3_nt cdr3_aa
. TRBJ2-2 TRBV6-5 few TGTGCCAGCACCAGTCGGACGGTCCGAGGGCCCGGGGAGCTGTTTTTT CASTSRTVRGPGELFF
. TRBJ1-5 TRBV6-1 few TGTGCCAGCAGTGAAGCGTTTGATCAGCCCCAGCATTTT CASSEAFDQPQHF
TRBD1 TRBJ2-1 TRBV5-6 . TGTGCCAGCAGCTTGGGACAGGGGTTGACGAGGTTCTACAATGAGCAGTTCTTC CASSLGQGLTRFYNEQFF
TRBD1 TRBJ1-1 TRBV6-2/TRBV6-3 many TGTGCCAGCAGCCTGACAGGGACGACGATTGAAGCTTTCTTT CASSLTGTTIEAFF
. TRBJ1-1 TRBV6-1 few TGTGCCAGCAGTGTCCCGGGACACCTGAACACTGAAGCTTTCTTT CASSVPGHLNTEAFF
. TRBJ1-1 TRBV6-5 many TGTGCCAGCAGTCCCCGGGCGGCATTTGGTACTGAAGCTTTCTTT CASSPRAAFGTEAFF
. TRBJ2-7 TRBV12-3/TRBV12-4 few TGTGCCAGCAGTCCATCCCGGCCCAGCGGGTTCTACGAGCAGTACTTC CASSPSRPSGFYEQYF
TRBD1 TRBJ2-7 TRBV12-3/TRBV12-4 . TGTGCCAGCAGTATCCCGGGACAGGACTACGAGCAGTACTTC CASSIPGQDYEQYF
. TRBJ1-3 TRBV13 many TGTGCCAGCACCCTTGGCCCATACTCTGGAAACACCATATATTTT CASTLGPYSGNTIYF
. TRBJ1-5 TRBV6-6 many TGTGCCAGCAGTAGTGAGGGGTTTAAGAGCAATCAGCCCCAGCATTTT CASSSEGFKSNQPQHF
TRBD1 TRBJ2-5 TRBV11-2 few TGTGCCAGCAGCCAGGGACAGCAGCAAGAGACCCAGTACTTC CASSQGQQQETQYF
TRBD1 TRBJ2-7 TRBV7-9 . TGTGCCAGCAGCTCAAGACAGGGGATGAGGTACGAGCAGTACTTC CASSSRQGMRYEQYF
. TRBJ1-2 TRBV6-6 . TGTGCCAGCAGTTACCCCGAGAGGGGCGAAGACGGCTACACCTTC CASSYPERGEDGYTF
. TRBJ1-6 TRBV5-1 many TGCGCCAGCAGCTTGAACAGCCTGTCCGATTCACCCCTCCACTTT CASSLNSLSDSPLHF
TRBD1 TRBJ1-1 TRBV5-1 . TGCGCCAGCAGCCTACGACAGGGAAGTGAAGTACTGGGCACTGAAGCTTTCTTT CASSLRQGSEVLGTEAFF
. TRBJ2-5 TRBV5-1 . TGCGCCAGCAGCGGGATGCAAGAGACCCAGTACTTC CASSGMQETQYF
TRBD1 TRBJ2-1 TRBV7-8 few TGTGCCAGCATCAGATGGACAGGGAGCTCCTACAATGAGCAGTTCTTC CASIRWTGSSYNEQFF
. TRBJ1-2 TRBV6-5 many TGTGCCAGCAGTCCGTCGGGGGGAACGGCAGATGGCTACACCTTC CASSPSGGTADGYTF
TRBD1 TRBJ1-1 TRBV20-1 . TGCAGTGCTAGGACAGGGGCTTTGAACACTGAAGCTTTCTTT CSARTGALNTEAFF
. TRBJ2-5 TRBV6-5 once TGTGCCAGCAGCCCCAGGGGAAACCAAGAGACCCAGTACTTC CASSPRGNQETQYF
. TRBJ2-6 TRBV7-3 few TGTGCCACTCGGGGATCTGGGGCCAACGTCCTGACTTTC CATRGSGANVLTF
. TRBJ2-5 TRBV29-1 . TGCAGCGTTGCTATGGGGGGTGGAGAGACCCAGTACTTC CSVAMGGGETQYF
TRBD1 TRBJ2-5 TRBV5-1 many TGCGCCAGCAGGTCATCGACAGGGGGTCAAGAGACCCAGTACTTC CASRSSTGGQETQYF
. TRBJ1-6 TRBV2 . TGTGCCAGCAAGGCCGGGCCCAGTGAACATAATTCACCCCTCCACTTT CASKAGPSEHNSPLHF
. TRBJ1-5 TRBV27 many TGTGCCAGCAGTTTATATTGGACCCGGGGTCAGCCCCAGCATTTT CASSLYWTRGQPQHF
. TRBJ1-1 TRBV6-5 many TGTGCCAGCAGGAACAAACCCACTGAAGCTTTCTTT CASRNKPTEAFF
TRBD1 TRBJ2-5 TRBV5-6 . TGTGCCAGCAGCCTGCGGACAGGAGAGGGAGAGACCCAGTACTTC CASSLRTGEGETQYF
TRBD1 TRBJ1-2 TRBV6-5 many TGTGCCAGCAGGCCTGCCCTCGGACAGGGCTATGGCTACACCTTC CASRPALGQGYGYTF
. TRBJ1-4 TRBV18 . TGTGCCAGCGCCAATCCGGGACGAGCTAATGAAAAACTGTTTTTT CASANPGRANEKLFF
. TRBJ1-2 TRBV29-1 few TGCAGCGTTGAGAAAGGGCCAGACTATGGCTACACCTTC CSVEKGPDYGYTF
. TRBJ1-5 TRBV24-1 few TGTGCCACCAGCCGATTGACAGGAACTTATAGCAATCAGCCCCAGCATTTT CATSRLTGTYSNQPQHF
. TRBJ1-3 TRBV7-2 many TGTGCCACCAAACCTGGGGGGCCCCCTGGAAACACCATATATTTT CATKPGGPPGNTIYF
. TRBJ2-2 TRBV7-9 many TGTGCCAGCAGCCTTGGACAGGGGGAGCTGTTTTTT CASSLGQGELFF
. TRBJ1-1 TRBV5-1 many TGCGCCAGCAGCTTGCATTTAGTGGGATCCACTGAAGCTTTCTTT CASSLHLVGSTEAFF
. TRBJ1-2 TRBV29-1 . TGCAGCGTTGGGGTCAGCAACTATGGCTACACCTTC CSVGVSNYGYTF
. TRBJ1-1 TRBV7-2 . TGTGCCAGCAGCTTCGGGGACGGGTACACTGAAGCTTTCTTT CASSFGDGYTEAFF
. TRBJ2-6 TRBV20-1 . TGCAGTGCGGACTCTGGGGCCAACGTCCTGACTTTC CSADSGANVLTF
. TRBJ1-5 TRBV6-1 . TGTGCCAGCAAACGCGACAGCGCCTTTAGCAATCAGCCCCAGCATTTT CASKRDSAFSNQPQHF
. TRBJ2-5 TRBV6-1 . TGTGCCAGCAGTGAAGTGATAGCGAGGGAGACCCAGTACTTC CASSEVIARETQYF
. TRBJ1-5 TRBV10-3 many TGTGCCATCAGTGAGTCGAGCGTGGATCAGCCCCAGCATTTT CAISESSVDQPQHF
. TRBJ2-1 TRBV6-2/TRBV6-3 many TGTGCCAGCAGTTACTCCCAGGAGCAGTTCTTC CASSYSQEQFF
TRBD2 TRBJ2-1 TRBV11-1 . TGTGCCGATGGGACTAGCGGGAGCAATGAGCAGTTCTTC CADGTSGSNEQFF
TRBD1 TRBJ2-7 TRBV29-1 many TGCAGCGTAGGGACAGGGGAGTACGAGCAGTACTTC CSVGTGEYEQYF
TRBD1 TRBJ2-7 TRBV9 . TGTGCCAGCAGCCCGCAGGGGGCGGTCTACGAGCAGTACTTC CASSPQGAVYEQYF
TRBD1 TRBJ2-1 TRBV9 few TGTGCCAGCAGCGCAGGGGGCGGATATTCGGAGCAGTTCTTC CASSAGGGYSEQFF
. TRBJ2-6 TRBV12-3/TRBV12-4 . TGTGCCAGCCGGTGGGGTTCTGGGGCCAACGTCCTGACTTTC CASRWGSGANVLTF
TRBD2 TRBJ2-5 TRBV12-3/TRBV12-4 . TGTGCCAGCAGTTTGGGTAGCGGGGTGGAGACCCAGTACTTC CASSLGSGVETQYF
. TRBJ1-1 TRBV18 many TGTGCCAGCTCACCAACTGTCTTAAACACTGAAGCTTTCTTT CASSPTVLNTEAFF
TRBD1 TRBJ1-1 TRBV5-1 many TGCGCCAGCAGCCCCAGACAGGGACCTGAAGCTTTCTTT CASSPRQGPEAFF
. TRBJ1-1 TRBV29-1 many TGCAGCGTTGTGCAGAACACTGAAGCTTTCTTT CSVVQNTEAFF
TRBD1 TRBJ1-5 TRBV20-1 many TGCAGTGCTAAGGAGGGGACAGGGGGCATGCAGCCCCAGCATTTT CSAKEGTGGMQPQHF
TRBD2 TRBJ2-3 TRBV20-1 . TGCAGTGCTAGAGATCCCGTACTAGCGGGGGGAATCACAGATACGCAGTATTTT CSARDPVLAGGITDTQYF
TRBD1 TRBJ1-2 TRBV29-1 . TGCAGCGTGGGGGACAGGGGGGCGTATGGCTACACCTTC CSVGDRGAYGYTF